These 27 T cell receptor beta chains were all obtained from the same sample, sequenced in a study of blood T cell repertoires in COVID-19. Profiling relied on immunoSEQ multiplex PCR, and the TCRdb table lists in-frame clones only, not all of them. The repertoire holds approximately 280,000 clones, with around nine tenths as singletons. Material for sequencing was peripheral blood. Receptors originate from a woman aged 55-69 years with acute or convalescent COVID-19.

This rearrangement joins TRBV29-1 to TRBJ1-1; 7 bases align to TRBD1. CDR1 and CDR2 (germline): SQVTM, ANQGSEA. J was trimmed by 5 bases and V by 7 bases; bases with no gene match: 10. The CDR3 extends over 13 amino acids. In DNA form, the CDR3 reads TGCAGCGCCGCTAAGGGGGCACTTACTGAAGCTTTCTTT. It codes for CSAAKGALTEAFF.

The V and J genes are TRBV6-5 and TRBJ1-5; D is uncertain. V shed 4 bases and J shed 0 bases, with 7 bases lying between them. This CDR3 is built from 14 residues. Germline lookup yields CDR1 MNHEY and CDR2 SVGAGI. This CDR3 is CASSWRHSNQPQHF. The CDR3 DNA is TGTGCCAGCAGTTGGCGGCATAGCAATCAGCCCCAGCATTTT.

The chain employs TRBV10-2 and TRBJ2-7; 9 bases match TRBD1. The CDR3 is 14 residues long. V lost 4 bases and J lost 6; bases outside the gene matches: 7. Per germline, CDR1 WSHSY and CDR2 SAAADI. The CDR3 sequence: CASSGWGQGSEQYF. The DNA of the CDR3 is TGCGCCAGCAGTGGATGGGGACAGGGTAGCGAGCAGTACTTC.

This clone was picked up a small number of times. The rearrangement joins TRBV5-1 to TRBJ1-2; 8 bases are shared with TRBD1. The trim removed 3 bases at V and 6 bases at J, leaving 13 bases unmatched. This CDR3 region has 16 residues. Germline CDR1 and CDR2: SGHRS and YFSETQ. The CDR3 loop reads CASSSPKTGEIDGYTF. The CDR3 coding sequence is TGCGCCAGCAGCTCGCCAAAGACAGGGGAAATTGATGGCTACACCTTC.

The genes are TRBV4-3 and TRBJ2-7; D unresolved. CDR3 length: 15 amino acids. CDR1 and CDR2 from the germline V gene are LGHNA and YSLEER. V was pared by 3 bases and J by 0 bases, with 12 bases between. CDR3: CASSHNMAGSYEQYF. In DNA form, the CDR3 reads TGCGCCAGCAGCCACAATATGGCAGGCTCCTACGAGCAGTACTTC.

In its sample, this clone was seen once. The V and J genes are TRBV6-5 and TRBJ1-2; D is uncertain. Trimming cost V 5 bases and J 4 bases, with 8 bases left between them. The CDR3 runs 12 residues. Germline V CDR1 and CDR2: MNHEY, SVGAGI. CDR3: CASSLEFYGYTF. The DNA for the CDR3 is TGTGCCAGCAGTCTCGAGTTCTATGGCTACACCTTC.

The V gene is TRBV11-2, the J gene TRBJ2-1; D is possibly TRBD2 (5 bases). V lost 1 base and J 5 bases, leaving 15 bases between the germline ends. The CDR3 runs 16 residues. Germline V CDR1 and CDR2: SGHAT, FQNNGV. The DNA for the CDR3 is TGTGCCAGCAGCTTAGTTGGTGGGAGAGGGAACAATGAGCAGTTCTTC. It is translated as CASSLVGGRGNNEQFF.

The chain carries TRBV28 and TRBJ2-7, with unresolved D. Germline CDR1 is MDHEN and CDR2 is SYDVKM. CDR3 length: 11 residues. Trimming pared 4 bases from V and 3 bases from J, leaving 4 bases between. CDR3 in DNA: TGTGCCAGCAGTTCCTTCTACGAGCAGTACTTC. The encoded protein is CASSSFYEQYF.

This clone was detected once. The gene calls are TRBV27 and TRBJ2-3; tentative D call: TRBD1 (6 bases). The CDR3 runs 14 residues. V dropped 1 base and J dropped 2 bases, with 7 bases sitting between them. Germline V CDR1 and CDR2: MNHEY, SMNVEV (reference sequence). The CDR3 reads CASSLWDNTDTQYF. The CDR3 bases are TGTGCCAGCAGTTTATGGGACAACACAGATACGCAGTATTTT.

The chain employs TRBV28 and TRBJ2-6; TRBD1 is a possible D gene (6 bases). This CDR3 contains 15 residues. Between the trimmed V and J ends, which lost 3 bases and 3 bases, there was a span of 9 bases. CDR1 MDHEN and CDR2 SYDVKM come from the germline V gene. CDR3 in DNA: TGTGCCAGCAGTTTCTCAGGGGTTGGGGCCAACGTCCTGACTTTC. The encoded protein is CASSFSGVGANVLTF.

The chain links TRBV6-6 to TRBJ2-7; the D gene is possibly TRBD2 (5 bases). Germline CDR1 MNHNY, CDR2 SVGAGI (reference sequence). V was pared by 6 bases and J by 2 bases, with 17 bases between. The length of the CDR3 is 15 residues. CDR3 in DNA: TGTGCCAGCAGACCCCGGGGAAAGGGTGCCTACGAGCAGTACTTC. The encoded protein is CASRPRGKGAYEQYF.

The rearrangement joins TRBV7-2 to TRBJ2-3; the match to TRBD2 covers 8 bases. V shed 0 bases, J shed 2 bases, and the junction held 7 bases outside the gene matches. From germline, CDR1 is SGHTA and CDR2 FQGNSA. The CDR3 consists of 17 residues. This CDR3 is CASSLAVAGGHTDTQYF. CDR3 DNA: TGTGCCAGCAGCTTAGCGGTTGCGGGGGGTCACACAGATACGCAGTATTTT.

The chain carries TRBV6-2 or TRBV6-3 and TRBJ2-1, with D unresolved. The ends were cut back, 0 bases at V and 6 bases at J, with 12 bases in the middle. Germline loops: CDR1 MNHEY, CDR2 SVGEGT. The CDR3 is 15 amino acids. DNA for the CDR3: TGTGCCAGCAGTTACTCCCGCTCTGGGCTCAATGAGCAGTTCTTC. Amino acids: CASSYSRSGLNEQFF.

The chain couples TRBV18 to TRBJ2-7; no clear D. Germline V gene data show CDR1 as KGHSH and CDR2 as LQKENI. CDR3 size: 13 residues. V was clipped by 2 bases and J by 1 base, with 6 bases between them. CDR3 sequence reads: CASSPTRSYEQYF. Here the CDR3 DNA reads TGTGCCAGCTCACCAACGCGGTCCTACGAGCAGTACTTC.

This sequence joins TRBV29-1 and TRBJ2-1; D gene uncertain. The germline gives CDR1 SQVTM, CDR2 ANQGSEA. Trimming pared 6 bases from V and 9 bases from J, leaving 3 bases between. The CDR3 extends over 8 amino acids. Written as DNA, the CDR3 is TGCAGCGTCTCTGAGCAGTTCTTC. Translation gives CSVSEQFF.

This chain joins TRBV12-5 and TRBJ1-1; D remains ambiguous. This CDR3 spans 10 amino acids. Germline-derived CDR1 and CDR2 are LGHNT and FRNRAP. The ends were cut back, 6 bases at V and 10 bases at J, with 9 bases in the middle. In DNA, the CDR3 is TGTGCTAGTGGCCTCCCGGGAGCTTTCTTT. Protein product: CASGLPGAFF.

This chain joins TRBV5-4 and TRBJ1-6; TRBD1 matches at 7 bases. In germline, CDR1 is SGHNT, CDR2 YYREEE (reference sequence). The V and J ends lost 0 bases and 6 bases, in that order; junction bases with no gene match: 0. This CDR3 has 14 amino acids. The CDR3 region is CASSLGQGNSPLHF. CDR3 bases: TGTGCCAGCAGCTTGGGACAGGGTAATTCACCCCTCCACTTT.

The J gene is TRBJ2-3, the V gene TRBV5-5; 7 nucleotides match TRBD1. CDR1 is SGHKS, CDR2 YYEKEE, per germline (reference sequence). The CDR3 sequence is 16 residues long. Trimming took 0 bases from V and 2 from J; bases not matched to a gene: 6. The CDR3 spells CASSLGGTDITDTQYF. CDR3 sequence (DNA): TGTGCCAGCAGCTTGGGAGGGACAGATATCACAGATACGCAGTATTTT.

The chain joins TRBV4-2 to TRBJ2-1; D is perhaps TRBD1 (6 bases). Germline V gene sequence: CDR1 LGHNA, CDR2 YNFKEQ. The CDR3 covers 15 residues. V was pared by 5 bases and J by 0 bases, with 11 bases between. The CDR3: CASSSRTVSYNEQFF. CDR3 nucleotides: TGTGCCAGCAGCTCCCGGACAGTCTCCTACAATGAGCAGTTCTTC.

This chain joins TRBV19 and TRBJ1-2; TRBD1 matches 9 bases. Germline CDR1 LNHDA, CDR2 SQIVND (reference sequence). J was trimmed by 7 bases and V by 5 bases; bases with no gene match: 11. The CDR3 is 15 residues long. DNA of the CDR3: TGTGCCAGTAGTGCACCGGGACAGGGTAATGGTGGCTACACCTTC. Protein sequence: CASSAPGQGNGGYTF. Drawing the rest from reference TRBV19 and TRBJ1-2, the complete variable domain is DGGITQSPKYLFRKEGQNVTLSCEQNLNHDAMYWYRQDPGQGLRLIYYSQIVNDFQKGDIAEGYSVSREKKESFPLTVTSAQKNPTAFYLCASSAPGQGNGGYTFGSGTRLTVV.

The chain is built from TRBV5-1 and TRBJ2-6; D unclear. CDR3 length: 14 amino acids. Germline values: CDR1 SGHRS, CDR2 YFSETQ. Trimming removed 5 bases from V and 0 bases from J, with 6 bases in between. CDR3 sequence reads: CASSVVSGANVLTF. The CDR3, as DNA: TGCGCCAGCAGTGTAGTCTCTGGGGCCAACGTCCTGACTTTC.

The rearrangement joins TRBV20-1 to TRBJ1-2; D might be TRBD1 (6 bases). Germline values: CDR1 DFQATT, CDR2 SNEGSKA (reference sequence). This CDR3 is built from 13 residues. The V end lost 3 bases, the J end lost 3 bases, and 11 bases lay between the germline ends. The CDR3 loop is CSASWQGYYGYTF. DNA of the CDR3: TGCAGTGCTAGTTGGCAGGGGTACTATGGCTACACCTTC.

The chain is built from TRBV7-3 and TRBJ2-2; 7 bases map to TRBD1. From germline, CDR1 is SGHTA and CDR2 FQGTGA. V shed 3 bases and J 4 bases; nucleotides not matched to a gene: 5. The CDR3 loop spans 15 amino acids. Written as DNA, the CDR3 is TGTGCCAGCAGCTTCGACAGGGTGGGCACCGGGGAGCTGTTTTTT. Protein sequence: CASSFDRVGTGELFF.

This sequence joins TRBV29-1 and TRBJ1-2; D might be TRBD1 (6 bases). The CDR3 covers 11 residues. Trimming left V 7 bases short and J 2 bases short, with 8 bases between. Looked up from germline, CDR1 is SQVTM and CDR2 is ANQGSEA. Written as DNA, the CDR3 is TGCAGCGGGGGGGGCAACTATGGCTACACCTTC. Its protein is CSGGGNYGYTF.

The J gene is TRBJ2-1, the V gene TRBV4-1; 14 bases align to TRBD2. Germline assignment: CDR1 MGHRA and CDR2 YSYEKL. The CDR3 spans 17 residues. The V gene end was trimmed by 3 bases and the J gene end by 3 bases; junction bases not matched to a gene: 4. The CDR3: CASSQKGLAGDYNEQFF. The CDR3 bases are TGCGCCAGCAGCCAGAAGGGACTAGCGGGAGACTACAATGAGCAGTTCTTC.

Regarding this clone: Additional DNA sequences in this sample encode the identical CDR3. This chain uses TRBV10-3 with TRBJ2-7, with 7 bases aligning to TRBD2. The CDR3 contains 14 residues. The germline CDR1 and CDR2 sequences are ENHRY and SYGVKD. Unmatched junction bases numbered 2, after V lost 3 bases and J lost 0 bases. This CDR3 is CAISEAGSSYEQYF. The DNA for the CDR3 is TGTGCCATCAGTGAAGCGGGGAGCTCCTACGAGCAGTACTTC.

In DNA form, the CDR3 reads TGTGCCTGGAGTGTACCGCCAGGCCCCTATGGCTACACCTTC. Translated, it gives CAWSVPPGPYGYTF. The genes are TRBV30 and TRBJ1-2; D is unclear. This CDR3 is 14 amino acids long. CDR1 is GTSNPN and CDR2 is SVGIG in the germline V gene (reference sequence). Trimming stripped 0 bases from V and 4 bases from J, with 12 bases between.